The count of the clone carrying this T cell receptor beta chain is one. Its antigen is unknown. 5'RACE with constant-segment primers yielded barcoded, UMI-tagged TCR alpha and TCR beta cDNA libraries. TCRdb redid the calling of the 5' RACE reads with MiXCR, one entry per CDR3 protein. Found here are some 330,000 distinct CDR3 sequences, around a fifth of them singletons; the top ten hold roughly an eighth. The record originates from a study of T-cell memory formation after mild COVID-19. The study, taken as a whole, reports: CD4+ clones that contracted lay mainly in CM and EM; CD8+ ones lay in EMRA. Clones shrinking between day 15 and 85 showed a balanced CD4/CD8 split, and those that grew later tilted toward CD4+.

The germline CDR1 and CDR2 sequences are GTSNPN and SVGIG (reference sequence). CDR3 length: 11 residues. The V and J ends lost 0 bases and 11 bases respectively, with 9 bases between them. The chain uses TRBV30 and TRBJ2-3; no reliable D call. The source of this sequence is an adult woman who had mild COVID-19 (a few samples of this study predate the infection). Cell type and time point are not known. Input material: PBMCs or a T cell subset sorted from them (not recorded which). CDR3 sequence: CAWSVSGGQYF. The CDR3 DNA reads TGTGCCTGGAGTGTCTCGGGCGGGCAGTATTTT.